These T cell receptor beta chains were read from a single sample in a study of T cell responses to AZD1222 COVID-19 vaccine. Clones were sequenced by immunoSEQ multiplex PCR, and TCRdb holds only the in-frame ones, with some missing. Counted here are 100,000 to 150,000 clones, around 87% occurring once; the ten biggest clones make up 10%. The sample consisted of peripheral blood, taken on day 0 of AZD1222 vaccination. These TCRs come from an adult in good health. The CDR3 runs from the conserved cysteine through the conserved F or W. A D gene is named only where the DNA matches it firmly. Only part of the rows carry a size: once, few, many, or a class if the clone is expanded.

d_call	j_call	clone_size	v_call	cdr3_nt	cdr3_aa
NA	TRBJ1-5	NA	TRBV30	TGTGCCTGGAGCCAGAAGGGGTGGGGCCATCAGCCCCAGCATTTT	CAWSQKGWGHQPQHF
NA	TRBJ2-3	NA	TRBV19	TGTGCCAGTAGTTCAGGGGTCGGCGATACGCAGTATTTT	CASSSGVGDTQYF
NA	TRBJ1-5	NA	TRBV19	TGTGCCAGTAGTATAGATCCTTCAATTAATCAGCCCCAGCATTTT	CASSIDPSINQPQHF
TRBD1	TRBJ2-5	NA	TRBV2	TGTGCCAGCAGTGAATACGGGACAGGTGGCGAGACCCAGTACTTC	CASSEYGTGGETQYF
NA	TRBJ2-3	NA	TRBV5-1	TGCGCCAGCAGCTTGTTAGATCCTAGCACAGATACGCAGTATTTT	CASSLLDPSTDTQYF
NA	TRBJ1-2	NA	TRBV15	TGTGCCACCAGCAGAGACGGGAACTATGGCTACACCTTC	CATSRDGNYGYTF
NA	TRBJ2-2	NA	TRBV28	TGTGCCAGCAGCCGCCACACCGGGGAGCTGTTTTTT	CASSRHTGELFF
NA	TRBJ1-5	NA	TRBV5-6	TGTGCCAGCAGCCGAGCCAGGGTTGACGGCAATCAGCCCCAGCATTTT	CASSRARVDGNQPQHF
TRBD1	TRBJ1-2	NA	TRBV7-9	TGTGCCAGCAGCTTCCCTCCTTGGGCAGGGGGAAATGGCTACACCTTC	CASSFPPWAGGNGYTF
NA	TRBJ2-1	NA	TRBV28	TGTGCCAGCATTACCCAAGGGGCACGCGAGCAGTTCTTC	CASITQGAREQFF
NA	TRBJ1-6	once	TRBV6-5	TGTGCCAGCAGTTACGGGGTGAAAAATTCACCCCTCCACTTT	CASSYGVKNSPLHF
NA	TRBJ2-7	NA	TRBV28	TGTGCCAGCAGTCCAGCCCCCAGGGGGGCCGAGCAGTACTTC	CASSPAPRGAEQYF
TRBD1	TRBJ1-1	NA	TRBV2	TGTGCCAGCACAGGTGGACAGGCCGGCACTGAAGCTTTCTTT	CASTGGQAGTEAFF
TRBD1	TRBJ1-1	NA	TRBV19	TGTGCCAGTAGTACCTTGGCAGGGGGCACTGAAGCTTTCTTT	CASSTLAGGTEAFF
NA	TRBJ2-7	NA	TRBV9	TGTGCCAGCAGCGTAGGGGGCGCGGGGTACGAGCAGTACTTC	CASSVGGAGYEQYF
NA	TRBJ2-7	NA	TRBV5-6	TGTGCCAGCAGCTGGCGGACGAGGACCTACGAGCAGTACTTC	CASSWRTRTYEQYF
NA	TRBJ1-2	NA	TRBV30	TGTGCCTGGAGTCCAGGTCCTTATGGCTACACCTTC	CAWSPGPYGYTF
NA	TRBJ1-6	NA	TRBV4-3	TGCGCCAGCAGCCAAGAGATACAGGGCATAGGTCCCCTCCACTTT	CASSQEIQGIGPLHF
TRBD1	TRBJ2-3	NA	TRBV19	TGTGCCAGTAGTGTACAGGGGGCCGGGGCAGATACGCAGTATTTT	CASSVQGAGADTQYF
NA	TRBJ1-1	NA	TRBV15	TGTGCCACCAGCGGTACCAAAGACACTGAAGCTTTCTTT	CATSGTKDTEAFF
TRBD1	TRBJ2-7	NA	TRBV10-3	TGTGCCATCAGTGAGCCCAGGGGGTCTTACGAGCAGTACTTC	CAISEPRGSYEQYF
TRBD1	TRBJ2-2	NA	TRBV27	TGTGCCAGCAGTCCTCTCCCCCCGGGACAGGGGGCCGGGGAGCTGTTTTTT	CASSPLPPGQGAGELFF
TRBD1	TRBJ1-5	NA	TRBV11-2	TGTGCCAGCAGCTTAGGGGGACAGGGGACGCAGCCCCAGCATTTT	CASSLGGQGTQPQHF
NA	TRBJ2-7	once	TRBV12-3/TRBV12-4	TGTGCCAGCAGTTTGATGGGGAGCTACGAGCAGTACTTC	CASSLMGSYEQYF
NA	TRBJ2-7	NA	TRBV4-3	TGCGCCAGCAGCCACGGGGCCTACGAGCAGTACTTC	CASSHGAYEQYF
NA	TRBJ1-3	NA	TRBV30	TGTGCCTGGAGTGTACTAGGACGCTCTGGAAACACCATATATTTT	CAWSVLGRSGNTIYF
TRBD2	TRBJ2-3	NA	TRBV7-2	TGTGCCAGCAGCTTAACAGCGGGAAGCACAGATACGCAGTATTTT	CASSLTAGSTDTQYF
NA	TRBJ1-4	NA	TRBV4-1	TGCGCCAGCAGCCAAGGGCTGGGTCTTAATGAAAAACTGTTTTTT	CASSQGLGLNEKLFF
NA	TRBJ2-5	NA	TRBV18	TGTGCCAGCTCACCACAGGGGGTCGGGGAGACCCAGTACTTC	CASSPQGVGETQYF
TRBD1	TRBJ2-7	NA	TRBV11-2	TGTGCCAGCAGCAAGGTCCCGGGACAGGGCACCTACGAGCAGTACTTC	CASSKVPGQGTYEQYF
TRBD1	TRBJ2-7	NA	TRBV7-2	TGTGCCAGCAGCTTAAGGCCCGGACAGGGAAGTTCCTACGAGCAGTACTTC	CASSLRPGQGSSYEQYF
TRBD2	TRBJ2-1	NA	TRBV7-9	TGTGCCAGCAGCTTAGGACTAGCGACGGATGAGCAGTTCTTC	CASSLGLATDEQFF
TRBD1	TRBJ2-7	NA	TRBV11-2	TGTGCCAGCAGCCCCCGGGGGACAGGGTCCTACGAGCAGTACTTC	CASSPRGTGSYEQYF
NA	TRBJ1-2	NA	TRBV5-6	TGTGCCAGCACCGTGAGTGGGGGTTTGATCTATGGCTACACCTTC	CASTVSGGLIYGYTF
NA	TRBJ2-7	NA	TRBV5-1	TGCGCCAGCAGCTCCGGACGGAACTACGAGCAGTACTTC	CASSSGRNYEQYF
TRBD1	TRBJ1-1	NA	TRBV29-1	TGCAGCGTGCTAACAGGGGGCTGGGGCACTGAAGCTTTCTTT	CSVLTGGWGTEAFF
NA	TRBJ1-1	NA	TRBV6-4	TGTGCCAGCAGTGAGGGGGTGAACACTGAAGCTTTCTTT	CASSEGVNTEAFF
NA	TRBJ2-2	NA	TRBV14	TGTGCCAGCAGCCAACACAGGGCAAGGAACACCGGGGAGCTGTTTTTT	CASSQHRARNTGELFF
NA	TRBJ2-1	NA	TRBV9	TGTGCCAGCAGTCCGGACCCGCGGGGGCGCGACAATGAGCAGTTCTTC	CASSPDPRGRDNEQFF
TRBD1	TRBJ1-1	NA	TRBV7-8	TGTGCCAGCAGTCACGCTCGACAGGGCAACACTGAAGCTTTCTTT	CASSHARQGNTEAFF
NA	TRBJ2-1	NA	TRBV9	TGTGCCAGCAGCGTAGGGTATGAGCAGTTCTTC	CASSVGYEQFF
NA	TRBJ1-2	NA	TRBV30	TGTGCCAGCCACCGGGACACCTTTAACTATGGCTACACCTTC	CASHRDTFNYGYTF
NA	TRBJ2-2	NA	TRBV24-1	TGTGCCACCAGAGGGGGGCAGGGCTCGGACACCGGGGAGCTGTTTTTT	CATRGGQGSDTGELFF
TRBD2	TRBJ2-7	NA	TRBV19	TGTGCCAGTAGTATCCGCCCTGGCGGGGGGGTTGCCTACGAGCAGTACTTC	CASSIRPGGGVAYEQYF
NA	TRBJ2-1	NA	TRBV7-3	TGTGCCAGCAGCTCGACCTCGACTGGTGAGCAGTTCTTC	CASSSTSTGEQFF
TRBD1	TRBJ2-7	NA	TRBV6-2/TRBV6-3	TGTGCCAGCAGTTACTCTCGGTGGACAGGGGACTTTGGAGAGCAGTACTTC	CASSYSRWTGDFGEQYF
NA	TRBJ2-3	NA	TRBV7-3	TGTGCCAGCAGCTTTAACGGGTTAAGCACAGATACGCAGTATTTT	CASSFNGLSTDTQYF
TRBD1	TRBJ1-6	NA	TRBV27	TGTGCCAGCAGGCCGGGACAGTATAATTCACCCCTCCACTTT	CASRPGQYNSPLHF
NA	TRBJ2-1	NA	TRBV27	TGTGCCAGCAGTGACAGGGGAGGGTGGAATGAGCAGTTCTTC	CASSDRGGWNEQFF
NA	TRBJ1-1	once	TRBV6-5	TGTGCCAGCAGCAGACAGCTTAACACTGAAGCTTTCTTT	CASSRQLNTEAFF
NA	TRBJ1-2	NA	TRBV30	TGTGCCTGGAGGCACACAGATTCTAACTATGGCTACACCTTC	CAWRHTDSNYGYTF
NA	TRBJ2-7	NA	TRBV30	TGTGCCTGGGGACAGCCAACCTACGAGCAGTACTTC	CAWGQPTYEQYF
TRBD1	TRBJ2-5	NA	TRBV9	TGTGCCAGCAGCGGCCCCGGGACAGGGGCAGAGACCCAGTACTTC	CASSGPGTGAETQYF
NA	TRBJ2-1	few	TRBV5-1	TGCGCCAGCAGCACCGGGGCTAGCTCCTACAATGAGCAGTTCTTC	CASSTGASSYNEQFF
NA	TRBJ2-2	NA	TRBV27	TGTGCCAGCAGTTTATCGTCGGGAAGAGGTACCGGGGAGCTGTTTTTT	CASSLSSGRGTGELFF
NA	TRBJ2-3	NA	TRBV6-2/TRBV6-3	TGTGCCAGCAGTTACTCGATGGTTGAGGGCTCAGATACGCAGTATTTT	CASSYSMVEGSDTQYF
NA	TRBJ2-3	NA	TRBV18	TGTGCCAGCTCACCATTCTCTAGGGAGACAGATACGCAGTATTTT	CASSPFSRETDTQYF
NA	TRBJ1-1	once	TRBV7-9	TGTGCCAGCAGCTCCTACCCCGGTCCGGATACTGAAGCTTTCTTT	CASSSYPGPDTEAFF
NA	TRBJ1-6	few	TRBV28	TGTGCCAGCAGTCCCCCAGAGGGAAATAATTCACCCCTCCACTTT	CASSPPEGNNSPLHF